This T cell receptor (beta chain) was documented in a study of PD-1 blockade in classical Hodgkin lymphoma. General study findings and limits: TCR diversity at baseline was reported to be reduced in newly diagnosed patients relative to healthy donors. Differences between repertoires have undefined causes, possibly disease activity or prior therapy.

The sample's time point: newly diagnosed, previously untreated cHL patient sample. It was PBMCs in newly diagnosed, untreated classical Hodgkin lymphoma that served as comparison. With respect to this clone: Its antigen is unidentified.

The table came from immunoSEQ multiplex PCR; TCRdb's copy has only in-frame clones and leaves some out. The sample holds 20,000 to 25,000 clones, roughly 94% seen once. Germline CDR1 reads KGHSH; CDR2 reads LQKENI. V lost 2 bases to trimming and J lost 4 bases; unmatched junction nucleotides: 0. The CDR3 runs 14 residues. The sequence came from a human donor with classical Hodgkin lymphoma. V and J are TRBV18 and TRBJ2-3; 10 bases agree with TRBD1. The specimen sequenced was peripheral blood mononuclear cells (PBMCs). The CDR3 here is CASSPGQGADTQYF. CDR3 coding DNA: TGTGCCAGCTCACCAGGACAGGGGGCAGATACGCAGTATTTT.